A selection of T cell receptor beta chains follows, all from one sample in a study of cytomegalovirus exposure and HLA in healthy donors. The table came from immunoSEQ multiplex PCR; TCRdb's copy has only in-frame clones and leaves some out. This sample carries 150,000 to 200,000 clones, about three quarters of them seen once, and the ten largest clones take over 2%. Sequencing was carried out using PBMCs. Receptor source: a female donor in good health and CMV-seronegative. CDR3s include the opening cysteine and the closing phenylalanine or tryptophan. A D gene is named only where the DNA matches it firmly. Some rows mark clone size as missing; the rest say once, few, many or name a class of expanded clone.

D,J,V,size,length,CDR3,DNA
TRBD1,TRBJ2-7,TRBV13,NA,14,CASSLGQGAFEQYF,TGTGCCAGCAGCTTGGGGCAGGGGGCGTTCGAGCAGTACTTC
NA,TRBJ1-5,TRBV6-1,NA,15,CARLGGGKGDQPQHF,TGTGCCCGCCTTGGGGGGGGGAAGGGGGATCAGCCCCAGCATTTT
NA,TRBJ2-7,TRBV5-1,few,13,CASSLERAYEQYF,TGCGCCAGCAGCTTGGAACGGGCCTACGAGCAGTACTTC
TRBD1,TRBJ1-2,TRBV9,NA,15,CASSARWDRGDGYTF,TGTGCCAGCAGCGCCCGGTGGGACAGGGGGGATGGCTACACCTTC
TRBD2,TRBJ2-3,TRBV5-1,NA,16,CASSLDLAGITDTQYF,TGCGCCAGCAGCTTGGACCTAGCGGGCATAACAGATACGCAGTATTTT
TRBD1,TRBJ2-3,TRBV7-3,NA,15,CASSLSGTDTDTQYF,TGTGCCAGCAGTCTCTCGGGGACAGACACAGATACGCAGTATTTT
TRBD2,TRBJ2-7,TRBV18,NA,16,CASSPPGLAGTYEQYF,TGTGCCAGCTCACCCCCTGGGCTAGCGGGGACCTACGAGCAGTACTTC
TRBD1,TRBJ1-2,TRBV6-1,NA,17,CASSELPLRRGQDGYTF,TGTGCCAGCAGTGAACTGCCTTTGAGGAGGGGGCAGGATGGCTACACCTTC
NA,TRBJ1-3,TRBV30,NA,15,CAWSSTGRSGNTIYF,TGTGCCTGGAGTTCGACAGGCCGCTCTGGAAACACCATATATTTT
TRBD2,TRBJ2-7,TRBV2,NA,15,CASSDQLAGVREQYF,TGTGCCAGCAGTGACCAACTAGCGGGAGTTCGGGAGCAGTACTTC
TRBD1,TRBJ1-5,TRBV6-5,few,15,CASRPNNRGDQPQHF,TGTGCCAGCAGACCCAATAACAGGGGGGATCAGCCCCAGCATTTT
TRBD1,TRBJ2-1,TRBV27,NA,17,CATSLNRGTGGYNEQFF,TGTGCCACCTCCTTAAATAGGGGGACAGGGGGATACAATGAGCAGTTCTTC
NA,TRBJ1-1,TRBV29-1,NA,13,CSVERQVNTEAFF,TGCAGCGTTGAACGACAGGTGAACACTGAAGCTTTCTTT
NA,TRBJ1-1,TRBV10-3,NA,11,CATREGTEAFF,TGTGCCACGCGAGAGGGCACTGAAGCTTTCTTT
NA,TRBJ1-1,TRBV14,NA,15,CASSRHQGASTEAFF,TGTGCCAGCAGCCGACATCAGGGTGCGAGCACTGAAGCTTTCTTT
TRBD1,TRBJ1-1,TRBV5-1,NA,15,CASSLAAGGATEAFF,TGCGCCAGCAGCTTGGCGGCAGGGGGTGCCACTGAAGCTTTCTTT
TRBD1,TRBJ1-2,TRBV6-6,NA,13,CASISDRVLGYTF,TGTGCCAGCATTTCGGACAGGGTGTTGGGCTACACCTTC